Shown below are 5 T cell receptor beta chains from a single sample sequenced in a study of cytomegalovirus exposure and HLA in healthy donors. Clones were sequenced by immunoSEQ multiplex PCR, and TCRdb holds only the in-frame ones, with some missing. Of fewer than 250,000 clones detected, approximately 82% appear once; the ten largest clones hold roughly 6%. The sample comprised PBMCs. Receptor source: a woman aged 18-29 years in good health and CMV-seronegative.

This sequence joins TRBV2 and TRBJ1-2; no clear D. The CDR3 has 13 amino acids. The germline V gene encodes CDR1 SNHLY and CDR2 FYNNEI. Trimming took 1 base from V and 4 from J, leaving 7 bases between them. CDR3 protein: CASSEGPLYGYTF. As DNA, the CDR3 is TGTGCCAGCAGTGAAGGCCCCCTCTATGGCTACACCTTC.

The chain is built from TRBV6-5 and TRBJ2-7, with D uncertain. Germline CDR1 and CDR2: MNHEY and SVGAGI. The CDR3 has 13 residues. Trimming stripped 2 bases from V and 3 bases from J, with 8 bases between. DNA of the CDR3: TGTGCCAGCAGTTACACTCCCGGCTACGAGCAGTACTTC. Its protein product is CASSYTPGYEQYF.

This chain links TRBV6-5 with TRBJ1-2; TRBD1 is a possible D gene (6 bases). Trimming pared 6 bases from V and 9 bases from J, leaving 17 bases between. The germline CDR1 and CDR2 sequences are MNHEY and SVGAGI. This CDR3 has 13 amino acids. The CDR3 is CASSRTGIHSYTF. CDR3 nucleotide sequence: TGTGCCAGCAGCCGCACAGGGATTCACAGCTACACCTTC.

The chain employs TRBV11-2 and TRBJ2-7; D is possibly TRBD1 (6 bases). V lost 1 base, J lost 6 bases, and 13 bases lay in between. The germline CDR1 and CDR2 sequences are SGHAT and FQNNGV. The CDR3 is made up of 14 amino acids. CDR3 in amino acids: CASSLVQGLGEQYF. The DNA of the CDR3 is TGTGCCAGCAGCTTAGTCCAGGGGTTGGGCGAGCAGTACTTC.

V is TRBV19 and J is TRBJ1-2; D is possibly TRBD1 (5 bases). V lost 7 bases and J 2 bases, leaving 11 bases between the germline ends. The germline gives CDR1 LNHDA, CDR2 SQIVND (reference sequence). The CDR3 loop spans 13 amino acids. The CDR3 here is CASTRRENYGYTF. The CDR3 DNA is TGTGCCAGTACCCGCAGGGAGAACTATGGCTACACCTTC. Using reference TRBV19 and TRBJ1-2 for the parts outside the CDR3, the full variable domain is DGGITQSPKYLFRKEGQNVTLSCEQNLNHDAMYWYRQDPGQGLRLIYYSQIVNDFQKGDIAEGYSVSREKKESFPLTVTSAQKNPTAFYLCASTRRENYGYTFGSGTRLTVV.